Listed here is a single T cell receptor beta chain. Antigen: not known. This specimen belongs to a study of cytomegalovirus exposure and HLA in healthy donors. Study results and caveats: The authors excluded some V segments, including TRBV6-2 and TRBV6-3, as indistinguishable. Reported findings show TCR beta sequences accurately forecast HLA-A and HLA-B alleles in most subjects. In a later analysis, donors in an Asian-associated ancestry cluster reportedly had fewer N-insertions in productive TCRs than the cohort mean.

Vbeta (60) and Jbeta (13) primers were used in the PCR. Data came from immunoSEQ multiplex PCR; TCRdb stores just in-frame clones and leaves some out. The table includes 150,000 to 200,000 clones, roughly 73% detected once. Donors consisted of healthy bone marrow donors. Germline CDR1 is MDHEN and CDR2 is SYDVKM. The CDR3 sequence is 15 residues long. The ends lost 6 bases at V and 2 bases at J; junction bases unmatched: 8. The J gene is TRBJ1-2, the V gene TRBV28; 8 nucleotides match TRBD1. Sequenced: PBMCs. The clonotype comes from a middle-aged woman in good health and CMV-seropositive. The CDR3 DNA follows: TGTGCCAGCAGCCGCCCCCGACAGGGGAACTATGGCTACACCTTC. Translating it yields CASSRPRQGNYGYTF.